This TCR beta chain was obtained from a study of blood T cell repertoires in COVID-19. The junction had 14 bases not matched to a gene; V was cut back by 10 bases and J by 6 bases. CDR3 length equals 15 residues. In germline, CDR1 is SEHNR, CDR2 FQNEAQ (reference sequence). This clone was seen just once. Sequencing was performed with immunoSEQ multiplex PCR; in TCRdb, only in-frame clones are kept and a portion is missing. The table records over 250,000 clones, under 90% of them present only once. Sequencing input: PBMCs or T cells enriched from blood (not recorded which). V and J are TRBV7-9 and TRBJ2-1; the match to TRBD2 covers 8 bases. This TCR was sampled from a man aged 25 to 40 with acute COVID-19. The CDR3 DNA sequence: TGTGCCACTCCCCGGGGGGGGCCCCACGTCAATGAGCAGTTCTTC. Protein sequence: CATPRGGPHVNEQFF.